The rows below give T cell receptor beta chains drawn from one sample of a study of Tregs in tolerant kidney transplant recipients. This table comes from immunoSEQ multiplex PCR, and its TCRdb copy is limited to in-frame clones, with some not included. The table includes 75,000 to 100,000 clones, more than 85% detected once. The sequences come from CD4+ T cells from blood (PBMCs), collected 12 months after the transplant. These receptors were collected from a human patient who received a combined kidney and bone marrow transplant. T cells may partly derive from the graft donor. The CDR3 runs from the conserved cysteine through the conserved F or W. The D gene is left open where the match is weak. Expanded clones get a size class; other rows say once, few or many, or leave the size out.

V gene	clone size	J gene	D gene	CDR3 protein	CDR3 DNA
TRBV4-1	NA	TRBJ1-2	TRBD1	CASSQGAAGGLNIYGYTF	TGCGCCAGCAGCCAAGGGGCGGCAGGGGGTTTGAACATCTATGGCTACACCTTC
TRBV7-9	few	TRBJ1-2	NA	CASSLEQRGYTF	TGTGCCAGCAGCTTAGAACAGCGGGGCTACACCTTC
TRBV7-2	few	TRBJ1-3	TRBD1	CASSLGTGPGNTIYF	TGTGCCAGCAGCTTAGGGACAGGGCCTGGAAACACCATATATTTT
TRBV4-3	NA	TRBJ2-7	NA	CASSLIRGNYEQYF	TGCGCCAGCAGCCTAATCCGGGGGAACTACGAGCAGTACTTC
TRBV7-2	once	TRBJ2-1	TRBD2	CASSLEQRGGRNEQFF	TGTGCCAGCAGCTTAGAGCAGCGGGGGGGCCGCAATGAGCAGTTCTTC
TRBV20-1	NA	TRBJ2-1	TRBD1	CSPQQGMMQFF	TGCAGTCCTCAACAGGGGATGATGCAGTTCTTC
TRBV5-1	once	TRBJ1-5	NA	CASSDLGYGQPQHF	TGCGCCAGCAGCGATTTGGGCTATGGTCAGCCCCAGCATTTT
TRBV7-9	NA	TRBJ2-7	NA	CASSLQQGRGTYEQYF	TGTGCCAGCAGTTTGCAACAGGGAAGGGGTACCTACGAGCAGTACTTC
TRBV7-9	few	TRBJ1-1	TRBD1	CASLRDRGPEAFF	TGTGCCAGCCTCCGGGACAGGGGACCGGAAGCTTTCTTT
TRBV28	once	TRBJ1-6	NA	CASFPPTGGSPLHF	TGTGCCAGCTTCCCCCCGACAGGAGGATCACCCCTCCACTTT
TRBV19	NA	TRBJ1-1	NA	CASSPGQNTEAFF	TGTGCCAGTAGTCCCGGACAGAACACTGAAGCTTTCTTT
TRBV2	few	TRBJ1-4	TRBD1	CASSRIRDREFRTNEKLFF	TGTGCCAGCAGTAGAATCCGGGACAGGGAGTTTCGAACTAATGAAAAACTGTTTTTT
TRBV29-1	NA	TRBJ2-3	TRBD1	CSVDRTGTQYF	TGCAGCGTTGACAGGACAGGTACGCAGTATTTT
TRBV6-6	NA	TRBJ2-5	NA	CASSEQETQYF	TGTGCCAGCAGCGAGCAAGAGACCCAGTACTTC
TRBV11-2	NA	TRBJ1-5	TRBD1	CASSFGTGNQPQHF	TGTGCCAGCAGCTTTGGGACAGGAAATCAGCCCCAGCATTTT
TRBV7-2	NA	TRBJ2-1	TRBD2	CASSLALRASGNIYNEQFF	TGTGCCAGCAGCTTAGCGCTAAGGGCAAGCGGGAATATTTACAATGAGCAGTTCTTC
TRBV11-3	NA	TRBJ1-2	NA	CASSLGGHSYGYTF	TGTGCCAGCAGCTTAGGGGGGCATTCGTATGGCTACACCTTC
TRBV30	NA	TRBJ1-5	TRBD1	CAWKGTGNQPQHF	TGTGCCTGGAAGGGGACAGGCAATCAGCCCCAGCATTTT
TRBV7-9	NA	TRBJ1-3	NA	CASSLVVWTDPGNTIYF	TGTGCCAGCAGCTTAGTGGTTTGGACTGATCCTGGAAACACCATATATTTT
TRBV5-1	NA	TRBJ1-1	TRBD1	CASSLGDRLKAFF	TGCGCCAGCAGCTTGGGGGACAGATTAAAAGCTTTCTTT
TRBV30	NA	TRBJ1-6	NA	CAWRGGNNSPLHF	TGTGCCTGGAGGGGGGGGAATAATTCCCCCCTCCACTTT
TRBV7-2	NA	TRBJ1-4	NA	CASSLGGPMWTNEKLFF	TGTGCCAGCAGCTTAGGGGGCCCGATGTGGACTAATGAAAAACTGTTTTTT
TRBV2	few	TRBJ1-3	NA	CASSRLSSGNTIYF	TGTGCCAGCAGCCGCCTTAGCTCTGGAAACACCATATATTTT
TRBV11-2	NA	TRBJ1-4	TRBD1	CASSPTGTGNEKLFF	TGTGCCAGCAGCCCCACCGGGACAGGGAATGAAAAACTGTTTTTT
TRBV5-1	NA	TRBJ2-1	TRBD1	CASSLEDRDGYNEQFF	TGCGCCAGCAGCTTGGAAGACAGGGACGGGTACAATGAGCAGTTCTTC
TRBV18	NA	TRBJ2-1	TRBD2	CASSRLAGVFDEQFF	TGTGCCAGCTCCCGACTAGCGGGAGTATTCGATGAGCAGTTCTTC
TRBV6-5	NA	TRBJ2-7	TRBD2	CASSYSISSGAYEQYF	TGTGCCAGCAGTTACTCGATTTCCAGCGGGGCGTACGAGCAGTACTTC
TRBV7-3	once	TRBJ2-5	TRBD2	CASSTGTSGGAVGETQYF	TGTGCCAGCAGCACCGGGACTAGCGGGGGGGCCGTAGGAGAGACCCAGTACTTC
TRBV11-3	NA	TRBJ2-1	NA	CASSLVAAGWGSYNEQFF	TGTGCCAGCAGCTTAGTAGCGGCGGGGTGGGGCTCCTACAATGAGCAGTTCTTC
TRBV27	NA	TRBJ2-3	NA	CASTRGPLTDTQYF	TGTGCCAGCACCAGGGGACCCCTCACAGATACGCAGTATTTT
TRBV2	NA	TRBJ2-5	NA	CASSIDRQETQYF	TGTGCCAGCAGTATTGACAGACAAGAGACCCAGTACTTC
TRBV27	NA	TRBJ1-6	NA	CASSFRGYNSPLHF	TGTGCCAGCAGTTTTAGGGGATACAATTCCCCCCTCCACTTT
TRBV5-1	NA	TRBJ1-5	NA	CASSLQGGNQPQHF	TGCGCCAGCAGCTTGCAAGGGGGCAATCAGCCCCAGCATTTT
TRBV7-9	NA	TRBJ2-1	TRBD1	CASSLSGTAYNEQFF	TGTGCCAGCAGCTTATCCGGGACAGCTTACAATGAGCAGTTCTTC
TRBV9	NA	TRBJ2-3	NA	CASSVFSRPAADTQYF	TGTGCCAGCAGCGTTTTCTCTAGGCCGGCCGCAGATACGCAGTATTTT
TRBV28	NA	TRBJ1-3	TRBD1	CASRRWGTGQGNTIYF	TGTGCCAGCAGGAGGTGGGGGACAGGGCAAGGAAACACCATATATTTT
TRBV5-5	NA	TRBJ1-2	NA	CASYSSIFSSPGYTF	TGTGCCAGCTACAGTTCCATTTTTAGTTCTCCTGGCTACACCTTC
TRBV5-1	NA	TRBJ2-7	NA	CASSLFPAYEQYF	TGCGCCAGCAGCTTGTTTCCAGCCTACGAGCAGTACTTC
TRBV19	NA	TRBJ2-1	TRBD2	CASSMPSGVNEQFF	TGTGCCAGTAGTATGCCTAGCGGGGTCAATGAGCAGTTCTTC
TRBV10-3	once	TRBJ2-6	TRBD2	CAISAERGVSGANVLTF	TGTGCCATCAGTGCTGAGCGGGGGGTCTCTGGGGCCAACGTCCTGACTTTC
TRBV21-1	NA	TRBJ1-6	NA	CASSIQRRYRGCNSPLHF	TGTGCCAGCAGCATTCAGCGGAGGTATAGAGGATGTAATTCACCCCTCCACTTT
TRBV5-8	NA	TRBJ2-5	TRBD2	CASSPRTRAQETQYF	TGTGCCAGCAGCCCTCGGACTAGAGCTCAAGAGACCCAGTACTTC
TRBV28	NA	TRBJ1-2	NA	CASTLRRSYGYTF	TGTGCCAGCACCCTCAGGAGGTCTTATGGCTACACCTTC
TRBV1	NA	TRBJ2-7	NA	CTSSQSPKGVSYEQYF	TGCACCAGCAGCCAATCCCCCAAGGGGGTCTCCTACGAGCAGTACTTC
TRBV5-4	NA	TRBJ1-2	NA	CASSLMGASKGYTF	TGTGCCAGCAGCTTGATGGGGGCCTCTAAAGGCTACACCTTC
TRBV5-5	few	TRBJ1-2	NA	CASSLQGRGYTF	TGTGCCAGCAGCTTACAGGGCCGGGGCTACACCTTC
TRBV9	NA	TRBJ2-3	TRBD1	CASSVGQGLTDTQYF	TGTGCCAGCAGCGTCGGACAGGGGCTCACAGATACGCAGTATTTT